The clone carrying this T cell receptor (beta chain) was counted between two and nine times. Its target is not known. This specimen comes from a study of T-cell memory formation after mild COVID-19. The overall study: TCR clusters were mostly donor specific.

There are 15 residues in the CDR3. CDR1 and CDR2 (germline): SEHNR, FQNEAQ (reference sequence). V was trimmed by 2 bases and J by 7 bases, leaving 12 bases between them. Overall study findings and caveats: Largely, contracting CD4+ clones fell within CM and EM, and contracting CD8+ clones within EMRA. CD4/CD8 balance held among clones contracting day 15 to 85, and later expanders leaned CD4+.

Constant-segment-primed 5'RACE gave TCR alpha and TCR beta cDNA libraries with sample barcodes and UMIs. TCRdb called the 5' RACE reads again in MiXCR, with one record for every CDR3 protein. The top ten clones hold roughly 8.4% of a sample with fewer than 550,000 distinct CDR3 sequences, 20% of them seen once. Material for sequencing was PBMCs or a T cell subset sorted from them (not recorded which). This TCR came from an adult woman who had mild COVID-19 (a few samples of this study predate the infection). Cell type and time point are not known. V and J are TRBV7-9 and TRBJ1-6, with unresolved D. CDR3 nucleotide sequence: TGTGCCAGCAGCTTAAGGCAGGACCGAAATTCACCCCTCCACTTT. The encoded protein is CASSLRQDRNSPLHF. Full variable domain (missing parts from reference TRBV7-9 and TRBJ1-6): DTGVSQNPRHKITKRGQNVTFRCDPISEHNRLYWYRQTLGQGPEFLTYFQNEAQLEKSRLLSDRFSAERPKGSFSTLEIQRTEQGDSAMYLCASSLRQDRNSPLHFGNGTRLTVT.